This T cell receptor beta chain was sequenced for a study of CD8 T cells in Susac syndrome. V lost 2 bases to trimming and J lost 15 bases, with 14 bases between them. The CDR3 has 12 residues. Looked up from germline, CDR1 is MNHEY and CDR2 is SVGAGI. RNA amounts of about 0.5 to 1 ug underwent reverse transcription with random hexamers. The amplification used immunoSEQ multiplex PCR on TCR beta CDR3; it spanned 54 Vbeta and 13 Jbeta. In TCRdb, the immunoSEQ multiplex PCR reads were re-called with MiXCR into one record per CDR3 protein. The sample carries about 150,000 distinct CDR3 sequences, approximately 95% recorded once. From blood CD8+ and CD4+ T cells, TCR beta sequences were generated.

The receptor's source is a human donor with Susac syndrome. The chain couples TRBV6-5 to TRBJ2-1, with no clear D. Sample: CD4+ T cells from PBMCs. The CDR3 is CASSYTGGSWFF. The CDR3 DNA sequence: TGTGCCAGCAGTTACACGGGTGGCAGTTGGTTCTTC.